This passage covers 16 T cell receptor beta chains from one sample sequenced in a study of T cell responses to AZD1222 COVID-19 vaccine. Using immunoSEQ multiplex PCR, the repertoire was profiled, and TCRdb retains in-frame clones only, with some absent. The sample records about 81,000 clones, approximately 89% being singletons. The source material was peripheral blood, sampled 28 days after the second AZD1222 dose. These TCRs come from an adult who received the AZD1222 COVID-19 vaccine.

Here the CDR3 reads CASSSDRVSSYGYTF. Written as DNA, the CDR3 is TGCGCCAGCAGCTCAGACAGGGTTAGCAGCTATGGCTACACCTTC. The chain uses TRBV5-1 and TRBJ1-2, with 7 bases fitting TRBD1. In germline, CDR1 is SGHRS, CDR2 YFSETQ. Germline trimming cut 3 bases from V and 4 bases from J; bases unmatched to any gene: 9. There are 15 residues in the CDR3. The whole variable domain, filled in from reference TRBV5-1 and TRBJ1-2, reads KAGVTQTPRYLIKTRGQQVTLSCSPISGHRSVSWYQQTPGQGLQFLFEYFSETQRNKGNFPGRFSGRQFSNSRSEMNVSTLELGDSALYLCASSSDRVSSYGYTFGSGTRLTVV.

J is TRBJ2-1 and V is TRBV4-2; 9 bases match TRBD2. The CDR3 is made up of 17 amino acids. Germline CDR1 LGHNA, CDR2 YNFKEQ. V shed 5 bases, J shed 5 bases, and the junction held 13 bases outside the gene matches. The CDR3 nucleotides read TGTGCCAGCAGCTCAAGCGGGAGACTAGCGGCCGACAATGAGCAGTTCTTC. Translation: CASSSSGRLAADNEQFF.

This clone showed up just once. The chain links TRBV10-3 to TRBJ2-7; no clear D. Trimming took 4 bases from V and 2 from J, leaving 9 bases between them. Germline CDR1 is ENHRY and CDR2 is SYGVKD. CDR3 length: 13 residues. CDR3 sequence: CAISADGTYEQYF. CDR3 DNA sequence: TGTGCCATCAGTGCCGACGGAACCTACGAGCAGTACTTC.

This chain links TRBV29-1 with TRBJ2-3; no firm D call. The CDR3 totals 13 residues. V was cut by 4 bases and J by 2 bases, with 10 bases left in between. Germline values: CDR1 SQVTM, CDR2 ANQGSEA. DNA for the CDR3: TGCAGCGTTGTATTGGGATTCACAGATACGCAGTATTTT. Residues: CSVVLGFTDTQYF.

This chain connects TRBV27 to TRBJ2-4; D unresolved. This CDR3 has 13 amino acids. Germline values: CDR1 MNHEY, CDR2 SMNVEV (reference sequence). Trimming stripped 6 bases from V and 3 bases from J, with 9 bases between. This CDR3 reads CASRGKGKNIQYF. As DNA, the CDR3 is TGTGCCAGCAGGGGCAAGGGCAAAAACATTCAGTACTTC.

The V call is TRBV5-6, the J call TRBJ1-1, with unresolved D. V was shortened by 4 bases and J by 1 base, with 5 bases between the two germline ends. Germline-derived CDR1 and CDR2 are SGHDT and YYEEEE. The length of the CDR3 is 12 residues. The CDR3 region has the DNA TGTGCCAGCAGCAGGCAGAACACTGAAGCTTTCTTT. This codes for CASSRQNTEAFF.

The J gene is TRBJ2-5, the V gene TRBV12-3 or TRBV12-4, with unresolved D. This CDR3 has 12 amino acids. V lost 1 base and J lost 4, with 4 bases in between. The CDR3 nucleotides read TGTGCCAGCAGTTTAGGCACAGAGACCCAGTACTTC. This translates into CASSLGTETQYF.

In this sample, this clone turned up once. DNA for the CDR3: TGTGCCAGCAGTGAAAAGGCAGGGGGGGACATTCAGTACTTC. Its translation is CASSEKAGGDIQYF. The chain links TRBV2 to TRBJ2-4, with D perhaps being TRBD1 or TRBD2 (7 bases each). Germline CDR1 reads SNHLY; CDR2 reads FYNNEI. This CDR3 is 14 amino acids long. The V end was cut by 2 bases, the J end by 8 bases, with 13 bases between.

This rearrangement joins TRBV27 to TRBJ2-7; maybe TRBD2 (6 bases). The V gene lost 4 bases and the J gene lost 6 bases, with 19 bases spanning the gap. The CDR3 extends over 15 amino acids. CDR1 MNHEY and CDR2 SMNVEV come from the germline V gene (reference sequence). The CDR3 is CASSSPGEGLREQYF. CDR3 nucleotide sequence: TGTGCCAGCAGTTCCCCAGGAGAAGGACTACGCGAGCAGTACTTC.

This chain links TRBV27 with TRBJ2-1, with D perhaps given as TRBD1 or TRBD2 (5 bases each). The germline V gene encodes CDR1 MNHEY and CDR2 SMNVEV (reference sequence). CDR3 size: 13 residues. V gave up 9 bases and J gave up 7 bases, with 16 bases separating them. The CDR3 here is CASRGAGVNEQFF. CDR3 sequence (DNA): TGTGCCAGTAGGGGTGCGGGCGTAAATGAGCAGTTCTTC.

V usage is TRBV5-8 and J usage is TRBJ1-1, with TRBD1 as a possible D gene (6 bases). Trimming shortened V by 4 bases and J by 4 bases, and 14 bases separated the two germline ends. This CDR3 region has 14 residues. Germline CDR1 and CDR2: SGHTS and YDEGEE. The CDR3 DNA sequence: TGTGCCAGCAGCAGGGACACTGGGAGCACTGAAGCTTTCTTT. Protein: CASSRDTGSTEAFF.

The table lists this clone with a count of one. V is TRBV19 and J is TRBJ2-7; tentative D call: TRBD2 (6 bases). V lost 5 bases, J lost 0 bases, and 14 bases lay in between. CDR1 is LNHDA, CDR2 SQIVND, per germline (reference sequence). The CDR3 has 15 residues. CDR3 nucleotide sequence: TGTGCCAGTAGTCAGGCGGGAAGGGTCTCCTACGAGCAGTACTTC. Its protein product is CASSQAGRVSYEQYF.

J is TRBJ1-1 and V is TRBV5-1; weak D call: TRBD1 (6 bases). V lost 3 bases, J lost 1 base, and 10 bases lay in between. Germline assignment: CDR1 SGHRS and CDR2 YFSETQ. This CDR3 spans 14 amino acids. The CDR3 region has the DNA TGCGCCAGCAGCTCAGGGGTCGAGAACACTGAAGCTTTCTTT. It yields the protein CASSSGVENTEAFF. Combining the CDR3 with reference TRBV5-1 and TRBJ1-1 gives the whole variable domain KAGVTQTPRYLIKTRGQQVTLSCSPISGHRSVSWYQQTPGQGLQFLFEYFSETQRNKGNFPGRFSGRQFSNSRSEMNVSTLELGDSALYLCASSSGVENTEAFFGQGTRLTVV.

The chain employs TRBV4-3 and TRBJ1-5; 7 bases match TRBD1. CDR1 is LGHNA and CDR2 is YSLEER in the germline V gene. This CDR3 has 15 amino acids. After removal of 3 bases from V and 7 bases from J, the junction contained 9 bases not matched to a gene. The CDR3 loop reads CASSQELQGRQPQHF. In DNA form, the CDR3 reads TGCGCCAGCAGCCAGGAACTACAGGGGAGGCAGCCCCAGCATTTT.

The CDR3 DNA reads TGTGCCTGGAGTAAGCAGGGAGGGACTGAAGCTTTCTTT. Translating gives CAWSKQGGTEAFF. The chain carries TRBV30 and TRBJ1-1, with a tentative D call TRBD1 (5 bases). Trimming pared 2 bases from V and 5 bases from J, leaving 12 bases between. The CDR3 is 13 amino acids. Germline V gene data show CDR1 as GTSNPN and CDR2 as SVGIG (reference sequence).

This clone was picked up one time. The chain couples TRBV6-5 to TRBJ1-3; D not resolved. Germline assignment: CDR1 MNHEY and CDR2 SVGAGI. The CDR3 loop spans 14 amino acids. The V and J ends lost 6 bases and 0 bases respectively, with 9 bases between them. CDR3 loop: CASRTLSSGNTIYF. The CDR3 nucleotides read TGTGCCAGCAGGACACTGAGCTCTGGAAACACCATATATTTT.